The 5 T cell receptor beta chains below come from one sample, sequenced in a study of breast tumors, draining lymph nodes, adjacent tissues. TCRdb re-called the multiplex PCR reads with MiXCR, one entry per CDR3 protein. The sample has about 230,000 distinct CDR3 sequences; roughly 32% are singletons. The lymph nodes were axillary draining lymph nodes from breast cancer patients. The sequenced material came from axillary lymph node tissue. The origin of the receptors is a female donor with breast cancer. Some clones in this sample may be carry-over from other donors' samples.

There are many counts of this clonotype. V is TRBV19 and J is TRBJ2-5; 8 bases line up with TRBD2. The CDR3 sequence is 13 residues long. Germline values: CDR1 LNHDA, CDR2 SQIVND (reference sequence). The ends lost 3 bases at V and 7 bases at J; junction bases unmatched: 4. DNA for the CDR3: TGTGCCAGTAGTATTACGGGGGGGGCGACCCAGTACTTC. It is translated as CASSITGGATQYF.

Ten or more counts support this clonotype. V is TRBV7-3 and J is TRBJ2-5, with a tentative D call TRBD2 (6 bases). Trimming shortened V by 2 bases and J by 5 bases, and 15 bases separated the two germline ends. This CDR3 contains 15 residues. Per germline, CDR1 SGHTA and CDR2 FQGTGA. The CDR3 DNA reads TGTGCCAGCAGCTTAGTCCCGGGAGAGAGGGAGACCCAGTACTTC. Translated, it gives CASSLVPGERETQYF.

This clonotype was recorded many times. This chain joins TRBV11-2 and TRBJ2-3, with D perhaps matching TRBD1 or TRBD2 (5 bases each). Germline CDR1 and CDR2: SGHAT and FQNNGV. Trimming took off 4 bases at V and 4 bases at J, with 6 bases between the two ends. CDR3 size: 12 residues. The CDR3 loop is CASSWGSDTQYF. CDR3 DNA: TGTGCCAGCAGCTGGGGGTCAGATACGCAGTATTTT.

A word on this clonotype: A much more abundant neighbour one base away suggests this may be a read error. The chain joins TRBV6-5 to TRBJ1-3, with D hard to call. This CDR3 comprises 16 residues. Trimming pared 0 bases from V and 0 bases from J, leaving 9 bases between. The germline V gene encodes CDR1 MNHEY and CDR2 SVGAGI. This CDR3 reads CASSYSVADSGNTIYF. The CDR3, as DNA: TGTGCCAGCAGTTACTCCGTCGCAGACTCTGGAAACACCATATATTTT.

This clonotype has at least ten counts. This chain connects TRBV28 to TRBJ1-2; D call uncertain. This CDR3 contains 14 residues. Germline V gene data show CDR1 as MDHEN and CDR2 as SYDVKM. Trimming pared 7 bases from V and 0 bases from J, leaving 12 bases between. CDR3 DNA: TGTGCCAGCACCCTCCCATACGCTAACTATGGCTACACCTTC. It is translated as CASTLPYANYGYTF.